This T cell receptor beta chain originates from a study of T cell responses to AZD1222 COVID-19 vaccine. Remarks on this clone: Its antigen is not identified.

This CDR3 is 15 amino acids long. Between the trimmed V and J ends, which lost 6 bases and 7 bases, there was a span of 18 bases. CDR1 is MGHRA and CDR2 is YSYEKL in the germline V gene. The protocol was immunoSEQ multiplex PCR, while the TCRdb copy is restricted to in-frame clones and leaves out a portion. The sample records 130,000 to 150,000 clones, around 94% being singletons. Broader study findings: Spike as a whole was targeted by vaccine-associated CD4 TCRs, dominant at 160-218 and 743-854. Spike-specific TCRs gained breadth and depth after people received two AZD1222 doses.

The TCR comes from an adult who had recovered from COVID-19. V is TRBV4-1 and J is TRBJ1-4, with TRBD1 as a possible D gene (5 bases). The specimen was peripheral blood, collected after recovery from COVID-19. In nucleotides, the CDR3 is TGCGCCAGCAGACCCGTCGGGCAGGGTGGTGAAAAACTGTTTTTT. Translation: CASRPVGQGGEKLFF.